Described below is a single TCR beta chain sequence and its context. Its target is not known. The libraries were made with immunoSEQ v3. Repertoires were generated with immunoSEQ multiplex PCR, while TCRdb's copy carries only in-frame clones and drops some. The sample contains 50,000 or so clones, about 80% of which appear only once. CDR1 is SNHLY, CDR2 FYNNEI, per germline. J was trimmed by 9 bases and V by 6 bases; bases with no gene match: 4. This CDR3 has 14 residues. The sample is drawn from a study of TIL therapy for anti-PD-1-resistant metastatic lung cancer. About the research overall: Most patients had lung adenocarcinoma.

Study-level points and caveats: Treatment-naive, never-smoker and oncogene-addicted patients were overrepresented in this highly selected cohort.

Time point described: pre-treatment sample, taken before nivolumab and TIL therapy. This receptor was obtained from a woman aged 25-85 years with non-small cell lung cancer. The chain employs TRBV2 and TRBJ2-1, with 14 positions matching TRBD2. Sequencing used blood, obtained at baseline. CDR3 loop: CASSGTSGSGEQFF. The CDR3 DNA reads TGTGCCAGCAGCGGGACTAGCGGGAGTGGTGAGCAGTTCTTC.